These T cell receptor beta chains were read from a single sample in a study of T cells in Graves' hyperthyroidism and ophthalmopathy. One entry per CDR3 protein results from TCRdb running MiXCR on the multiplex PCR reads. This table holds 450,000 to 650,000 distinct CDR3 sequences, roughly 18% found once. The sample was blood. The receptors here all came from a woman in her late teens or twenties with Graves' ophthalmopathy. CDR3s include the opening cysteine and the closing phenylalanine or tryptophan. Fields, in order: CDR3 length, J gene, clone size, V gene, D gene, CDR3 DNA, CDR3 protein. The D gene is left open where the match is weak. Part of the rows lack a size; the others show once, few, many or a class for expanded clones.

CDR3 length: 16
J gene: TRBJ1-2
clone size: .
V gene: TRBV12-3/TRBV12-4
D gene: .
CDR3 DNA: TGTGCCAGCAGGCGATTCACGGGCGGGTCTAACTATGGCTACACCTTC
CDR3 protein: CASRRFTGGSNYGYTF

CDR3 length: 18
J gene: TRBJ1-3
clone size: .
V gene: TRBV16
D gene: .
CDR3 DNA: TGTGCCAGCACCTGGACCTTCGGGACACCGAGCTCTGGAAACACCATATATTTT
CDR3 protein: CASTWTFGTPSSGNTIYF

CDR3 length: 15
J gene: TRBJ2-4
clone size: many
V gene: TRBV28
D gene: TRBD1
CDR3 DNA: TGTGCCAGCGGCAAACAGGGGGTCCTCAAAAACATTCAGTACTTC
CDR3 protein: CASGKQGVLKNIQYF

CDR3 length: 13
J gene: TRBJ1-1
clone size: .
V gene: TRBV19
D gene: TRBD1
CDR3 DNA: TGTGCCAGTAGGGACGAGGGGGCTACTGAAGCTTTCTTT
CDR3 protein: CASRDEGATEAFF

CDR3 length: 14
J gene: TRBJ2-7
clone size: many
V gene: TRBV3-1
D gene: .
CDR3 DNA: TGTGCCAGCAGCCCCCGGGACGGCCTTTGGGAGCAGTACTTC
CDR3 protein: CASSPRDGLWEQYF

CDR3 length: 13
J gene: TRBJ2-3
clone size: many
V gene: TRBV9
D gene: .
CDR3 DNA: TGTGCCAGCAGCGCCACTAGCACAGATACGCAGTATTTT
CDR3 protein: CASSATSTDTQYF

CDR3 length: 13
J gene: TRBJ2-3
clone size: many
V gene: TRBV11-2
D gene: .
CDR3 DNA: TGTGCCAGCAGCCTTGTGCATGCAGATACGCAGTATTTT
CDR3 protein: CASSLVHADTQYF

CDR3 length: 12
J gene: TRBJ2-7
clone size: few
V gene: TRBV20-1
D gene: TRBD1
CDR3 DNA: TGCAGTGCGAGGACAGGGTCCAACGAGCAGTACTTC
CDR3 protein: CSARTGSNEQYF

CDR3 length: 17
J gene: TRBJ2-7
clone size: .
V gene: TRBV4-1
D gene: .
CDR3 DNA: TGCGCCAGCAGCCAAGAGGGTCCGGTTTCTGCTGGATACGAGCAGTACTTC
CDR3 protein: CASSQEGPVSAGYEQYF

CDR3 length: 17
J gene: TRBJ1-5
clone size: .
V gene: TRBV6-2/TRBV6-3
D gene: TRBD1
CDR3 DNA: TGTGCCAGCAGTCAACCCGGCACAGGGGGTCTCAATCAGCCCCAGCATTTT
CDR3 protein: CASSQPGTGGLNQPQHF

CDR3 length: 16
J gene: TRBJ1-5
clone size: many
V gene: TRBV18
D gene: .
CDR3 DNA: TGTGCCAGCTCACCTCTCAGGGGAATGAACAATCAGCCCCAGCATTTT
CDR3 protein: CASSPLRGMNNQPQHF

CDR3 length: 16
J gene: TRBJ2-3
clone size: .
V gene: TRBV6-5
D gene: TRBD1
CDR3 DNA: TGTGCCAGCAGTATACAGGGGGCGGGGAGCACAGATACGCAGTATTTT
CDR3 protein: CASSIQGAGSTDTQYF

CDR3 length: 14
J gene: TRBJ2-3
clone size: .
V gene: TRBV19
D gene: .
CDR3 DNA: TGTGCCTCGAAGAGATCTGGCGGCACAGATACGCAGTATTTT
CDR3 protein: CASKRSGGTDTQYF

CDR3 length: 14
J gene: TRBJ1-4
clone size: few
V gene: TRBV19
D gene: .
CDR3 DNA: TGTGCCAGTAGTAGCAGGCGTTTAGGTGAAAAACTGTTTTTT
CDR3 protein: CASSSRRLGEKLFF

CDR3 length: 13
J gene: TRBJ1-2
clone size: once
V gene: TRBV10-3
D gene: .
CDR3 DNA: TGTGCCAGCGGGGAGGGTGTTGGCTATGGCTACACCTTC
CDR3 protein: CASGEGVGYGYTF

CDR3 length: 12
J gene: TRBJ2-7
clone size: few
V gene: TRBV30
D gene: .
CDR3 DNA: TGTGCCTGGACCGAGAAGAATTACGAGCAGTACTTC
CDR3 protein: CAWTEKNYEQYF

CDR3 length: 16
J gene: TRBJ2-1
clone size: many
V gene: TRBV7-8
D gene: .
CDR3 DNA: TGTGCCAGCAGCTTAGAAGGCGAGGTCTCTATAAATGAGCAGTTCTTC
CDR3 protein: CASSLEGEVSINEQFF

CDR3 length: 15
J gene: TRBJ2-1
clone size: .
V gene: TRBV20-1
D gene: TRBD1
CDR3 DNA: TGCAGTGCTTCACAGGGGACAGGGGAAGTAGGTGAGCAGTTCTTC
CDR3 protein: CSASQGTGEVGEQFF

CDR3 length: 15
J gene: TRBJ2-3
clone size: .
V gene: TRBV5-1
D gene: .
CDR3 DNA: TGCGCCAGCAGCTCGGGACTCATGAGCACAGATACGCAGTATTTT
CDR3 protein: CASSSGLMSTDTQYF

CDR3 length: 13
J gene: TRBJ1-4
clone size: few
V gene: TRBV6-1
D gene: TRBD1
CDR3 DNA: TGTGCCAGCGGTAGGGGGCCGTTTGAAAAACTGTTTTTT
CDR3 protein: CASGRGPFEKLFF

CDR3 length: 15
J gene: TRBJ1-5
clone size: many
V gene: TRBV10-3
D gene: TRBD1
CDR3 DNA: TGTGCCATCAGTGAAGACAGGGCGGATGTTCAGCCCCAGCATTTT
CDR3 protein: CAISEDRADVQPQHF

CDR3 length: 13
J gene: TRBJ2-7
clone size: .
V gene: TRBV24-1
D gene: TRBD1
CDR3 DNA: TGTGCCACCAGTGATCAACAGGGGTACGAGCAGTACTTC
CDR3 protein: CATSDQQGYEQYF

CDR3 length: 16
J gene: TRBJ1-4
clone size: few
V gene: TRBV13
D gene: .
CDR3 DNA: TGTGCCAGCAGCCTCCGACAGATTGCAACTAATGAAAAACTGTTTTTT
CDR3 protein: CASSLRQIATNEKLFF

CDR3 length: 15
J gene: TRBJ2-1
clone size: many
V gene: TRBV6-2/TRBV6-3
D gene: .
CDR3 DNA: TGTGCCAGCAGTTACGGGCCAGACCTAAGGAATGAGCAGTTCTTC
CDR3 protein: CASSYGPDLRNEQFF

CDR3 length: 18
J gene: TRBJ2-7
clone size: few
V gene: TRBV7-8
D gene: TRBD1
CDR3 DNA: TGTGCCAGCAGCTTAGATCTCGGACCTACAGGGGCGCCCCGCGAGCAGTACTTC
CDR3 protein: CASSLDLGPTGAPREQYF

CDR3 length: 15
J gene: TRBJ2-7
clone size: many
V gene: TRBV11-2
D gene: .
CDR3 DNA: TGTGCCAGCAGGAATACGGAGACCCCCCCTAACGAGCAGTACTTC
CDR3 protein: CASRNTETPPNEQYF

CDR3 length: 17
J gene: TRBJ2-3
clone size: many
V gene: TRBV5-5
D gene: TRBD1
CDR3 DNA: TGTGCCAGCACCCCGGACAGGGTGAAGCCTAGCACAGATACGCAGTATTTT
CDR3 protein: CASTPDRVKPSTDTQYF

CDR3 length: 14
J gene: TRBJ2-7
clone size: many
V gene: TRBV28
D gene: TRBD1
CDR3 DNA: TGTGCCAGCAGGCCGACAGGGGGGGCCTACGAGCAGTACTTC
CDR3 protein: CASRPTGGAYEQYF

CDR3 length: 17
J gene: TRBJ2-3
clone size: many
V gene: TRBV7-6
D gene: TRBD2
CDR3 DNA: TGTGCCAGCAGCTTGACGCCGGGACTAGCGGGCACAGATACGCAGTATTTT
CDR3 protein: CASSLTPGLAGTDTQYF

CDR3 length: 16
J gene: TRBJ2-7
clone size: many
V gene: TRBV27
D gene: .
CDR3 DNA: TGTGCCAGCAGTCTCTACCGGGACCGTCCGTCCTACGAGCAGTACTTC
CDR3 protein: CASSLYRDRPSYEQYF

CDR3 length: 14
J gene: TRBJ2-7
clone size: .
V gene: TRBV28
D gene: TRBD2
CDR3 DNA: TGTGCCAGCAGTTTCGGCAGGGAGGGCTACGAGCAGTACTTC
CDR3 protein: CASSFGREGYEQYF

CDR3 length: 15
J gene: TRBJ1-2
clone size: many
V gene: TRBV28
D gene: TRBD1
CDR3 DNA: TGTGCCAGCAGTCCCCGGGACAGGGCTTTAAGTGGCTACACCTTC
CDR3 protein: CASSPRDRALSGYTF

CDR3 length: 14
J gene: TRBJ1-3
clone size: .
V gene: TRBV7-9
D gene: .
CDR3 DNA: TGTGCCAGCAGATCGGGTTACTCTGGAAACACCATATATTTT
CDR3 protein: CASRSGYSGNTIYF

CDR3 length: 16
J gene: TRBJ2-7
clone size: once
V gene: TRBV4-2
D gene: .
CDR3 DNA: TGTGCCAGCAGCCAAGGACAGGTAATCACCCACTACGAGCAGTACTTC
CDR3 protein: CASSQGQVITHYEQYF

CDR3 length: 15
J gene: TRBJ1-1
clone size: few
V gene: TRBV11-2
D gene: TRBD1
CDR3 DNA: TGTGCCAGCAGCACACAGGGGGCTCAGGGCACTGAAGCTTTCTTT
CDR3 protein: CASSTQGAQGTEAFF

CDR3 length: 13
J gene: TRBJ2-3
clone size: many
V gene: TRBV27
D gene: .
CDR3 DNA: TGTGCCAGCGGGGCGCTTGGCACAGATACGCAGTATTTT
CDR3 protein: CASGALGTDTQYF

CDR3 length: 15
J gene: TRBJ1-5
clone size: .
V gene: TRBV10-3
D gene: .
CDR3 DNA: TGTGCCATCAGGACAGTTAGATATAGCAATCAGCCCCAGCATTTT
CDR3 protein: CAIRTVRYSNQPQHF

CDR3 length: 14
J gene: TRBJ2-2
clone size: many
V gene: TRBV11-3
D gene: .
CDR3 DNA: TGTGCCAGCAGCCTCGGGACTTACACCGGGGAGCTGTTTTTT
CDR3 protein: CASSLGTYTGELFF

CDR3 length: 15
J gene: TRBJ2-3
clone size: few
V gene: TRBV19
D gene: .
CDR3 DNA: TGTGCCAGTAGTATAGGAGTGGAGAACACAGATACGCAGTATTTT
CDR3 protein: CASSIGVENTDTQYF

CDR3 length: 14
J gene: TRBJ1-1
clone size: many
V gene: TRBV28
D gene: TRBD1
CDR3 DNA: TGTGCCAGCAGTTTAGCGCAGGGGGTCACTGAAGCTTTCTTT
CDR3 protein: CASSLAQGVTEAFF

CDR3 length: 17
J gene: TRBJ2-1
clone size: many
V gene: TRBV18
D gene: .
CDR3 DNA: TGTGCCAGCTCACCACTCAACGTCCAGGGAAGGCGGAATGAGCAGTTCTTC
CDR3 protein: CASSPLNVQGRRNEQFF

CDR3 length: 14
J gene: TRBJ1-4
clone size: many
V gene: TRBV27
D gene: .
CDR3 DNA: TGTGCCAGCAGTTTAGGGTTGGCAGCTGAAAAACTGTTTTTT
CDR3 protein: CASSLGLAAEKLFF

CDR3 length: 13
J gene: TRBJ1-2
clone size: .
V gene: TRBV28
D gene: .
CDR3 DNA: TGTGCCAGCAGACTAGGGGCAGGGGACGGCTACACCTTC
CDR3 protein: CASRLGAGDGYTF

CDR3 length: 14
J gene: TRBJ2-3
clone size: .
V gene: TRBV10-3
D gene: .
CDR3 DNA: TGTGCCATCAGTGAGAAGCGCATTCGCGATACGCAGTATTTT
CDR3 protein: CAISEKRIRDTQYF

CDR3 length: 16
J gene: TRBJ1-1
clone size: .
V gene: TRBV6-2/TRBV6-3
D gene: .
CDR3 DNA: TGTGCCAGCAGTGGCATCTTCGGGGGGCTAGTCGCTGAAGCTTTCTTT
CDR3 protein: CASSGIFGGLVAEAFF

CDR3 length: 13
J gene: TRBJ2-7
clone size: many
V gene: TRBV13
D gene: .
CDR3 DNA: TGTGCCAGCAGCTCCCTGTTGGGGAACGAGCAGTACTTC
CDR3 protein: CASSSLLGNEQYF